These 14 T cell receptor beta chains were sequenced from one sample in a study of molecular identifiers for immune sequencing clone quantification. MiXCR, applied by TCRdb to the PCR reads, yields one record per CDR3 protein. The sample shows about half a million distinct CDR3 sequences, 25% of them seen only once. The material sequenced was naive CD8+ T cells from blood, with Jurkat cell RNA spiked in. Sample subset: FACS-sorted CD8+CD4-CCR7+CD45RA+ naive T cells. These receptor sequences come from a human donor in good health. Some libraries in this study had Jurkat cell RNA spiked in.

The chain is built from TRBV5-4 and TRBJ2-4; tentative D call: TRBD1 (5 bases). Trimming took 3 bases from V and 0 from J, leaving 16 bases between them. CDR3 length: 17 amino acids. Germline V gene data show CDR1 as SGHNT and CDR2 as YYREEE (reference sequence). CDR3 in amino acids: CASSSDHNTGAKNIQYF. In DNA form, the CDR3 reads TGTGCCAGCAGCTCCGACCACAACACAGGAGCCAAAAACATTCAGTACTTC.

The J gene is TRBJ1-3, the V gene TRBV20-1; no firm D call. CDR1 and CDR2 from the germline V gene are DFQATT and SNEGSKA (reference sequence). V lost 0 bases and J lost 11, with 17 bases in between. CDR3 length: 14 amino acids. The CDR3 nucleotides read TGCAGTGCTAGAGATCCGGGCTCTGGAAGCCCCATATATTTT. Encoded protein: CSARDPGSGSPIYF.

This clonotype was seen a few times. The rearrangement uses TRBV19 and TRBJ2-7; the D is unclear. The CDR3 covers 12 residues. CDR1 and CDR2 from the germline V gene are LNHDA and SQIVND (reference sequence). V was cut by 3 bases and J by 6 bases, with 9 bases left in between. As DNA, the CDR3 is TGTGCCAGTAGTATGGCACCCTCCGAGCAGTACTTC. It specifies CASSMAPSEQYF.

This clonotype appeared a single time. The rearrangement links TRBV19 to TRBJ2-5, with 7 bases matching TRBD1. This CDR3 region has 14 residues. The ends lost 9 bases at V and 2 bases at J; junction bases unmatched: 9. Germline V gives CDR1 LNHDA, CDR2 SQIVND (reference sequence). The DNA of the CDR3 is TGTGCCAGCCAACCCCGGGACAGACAAGAGACCCAGTACTTC. Its protein is CASQPRDRQETQYF.

The chain couples TRBV15 to TRBJ2-3; 7 bases are shared with TRBD2. The CDR3 runs 16 residues. From germline, CDR1 is LNHNV and CDR2 YYDKDF (reference sequence). The V segment lost 0 bases and the J segment 2 bases; nucleotides outside the gene matches: 5. The CDR3 nucleotides are TGTGCCACCAGCAGAGATTTAGGGACTACCACAGATACGCAGTATTTT. It encodes CATSRDLGTTTDTQYF.

This clonotype was observed a handful of times. The chain is built from TRBV9 and TRBJ2-3; TRBD2 aligns across 12 bases. Germline assignment: CDR1 SGDLS and CDR2 YYNGEE. J was trimmed by 3 bases and V by 3 bases; bases with no gene match: 5. This CDR3 region has 16 residues. CDR3 amino acids: CASSAGTSGPTDTQYF. The CDR3 region has the DNA TGTGCCAGCAGCGCGGGGACTAGCGGGCCAACAGATACGCAGTATTTT.

This sequence joins TRBV28 and TRBJ2-7, with no clear D. CDR3 length: 12 residues. CDR1 and CDR2 from the germline V gene are MDHEN and SYDVKM. Trimming pared 2 bases from V and 5 bases from J, leaving 7 bases between. In DNA form, the CDR3 reads TGTGCCAGCAGTTTACGGTTAGACGAGCAGTACTTC. Amino acids: CASSLRLDEQYF.

This clonotype has only a few counts. This sequence joins TRBV2 and TRBJ1-5; perhaps TRBD1 as D (6 bases). CDR1 is SNHLY and CDR2 is FYNNEI in the germline V gene. Trimming shortened V by 6 bases and J by 2 bases, and 11 bases separated the two germline ends. CDR3 length: 14 residues. The DNA of the CDR3 is TGTGCCAGCAGGACACAGGGAGGCAATCAGCCCCAGCATTTT. This encodes CASRTQGGNQPQHF.

This clonotype was detected only a few times. The gene calls are TRBV19 and TRBJ2-7; D assignment may be TRBD1 or TRBD2 (5 bases each). The CDR3 is 14 residues long. With 7 bases removed from V and 2 bases from J, the gap between germline ends came to 15 bases. The germline gives CDR1 LNHDA, CDR2 SQIVND (reference sequence). For the CDR3, the DNA is TGTGCCAGTAAACCTAGGGACGGACCCTACGAGCAGTACTTC. Translating it yields CASKPRDGPYEQYF.

Only one count was recorded for this clonotype. Given a much more abundant clone one base away, this may be a read error. The chain has TRBV6-6 and TRBJ2-3; 9 positions agree with TRBD2. Per the germline V gene, CDR1 is MNHNY and CDR2 is SVGAGI (reference sequence). The CDR3 runs 16 residues. V lost 2 bases, J lost 2 bases, and 5 bases stayed unmatched. The CDR3 DNA reads as TGTGCCAGCAGTTACGGCGCGGGGGGGAACACAGATACGCAGTATTTT. Protein product: CASSYGAGGNTDTQYF.

The chain links TRBV3-1 to TRBJ1-1; D uncertain. Germline CDR1 LGHDT, CDR2 YNNKEL (reference sequence). This CDR3 has 14 amino acids. Deletions cut 1 base from V and 3 bases from J, with 9 bases between. The CDR3 here is CASSQGPRDTEAFF. CDR3 DNA sequence: TGTGCCAGCAGCCAAGGCCCAAGGGACACTGAAGCTTTCTTT.

This clonotype was detected a few times. The CDR3, as DNA: TGTGCCGGGAAAAAGAACAGGGGTTCTTATGGCTACACCTTC. Translation gives CAGKKNRGSYGYTF. The rearrangement links TRBV6-2 or TRBV6-3 to TRBJ1-2, with 7 bases identical to TRBD1. V lost 11 bases and J lost 5; bases outside the gene matches: 14. CDR1 MNHEY and CDR2 SVGEGT come from the germline V gene. There are 14 residues in the CDR3.

The chain has TRBV19 and TRBJ2-1; 7 positions agree with TRBD2. This CDR3 has 16 amino acids. J lost 8 bases, V lost 5 bases, and 15 bases had no gene match. Germline values: CDR1 LNHDA, CDR2 SQIVND (reference sequence). The CDR3 nucleotides are TGTGCCAGTAGTTCACCCTTTGGGGCGGCGGGGGATGAGCAGTTCTTC. Translated, it gives CASSSPFGAAGDEQFF. The full variable domain, completed using reference TRBV19 and TRBJ2-1, is DGGITQSPKYLFRKEGQNVTLSCEQNLNHDAMYWYRQDPGQGLRLIYYSQIVNDFQKGDIAEGYSVSREKKESFPLTVTSAQKNPTAFYLCASSSPFGAAGDEQFFGPGTRLTVL.

V is TRBV19 and J is TRBJ1-4; D is undetermined. The germline gives CDR1 LNHDA, CDR2 SQIVND (reference sequence). V dropped 5 bases and J dropped 0 bases, with 19 bases sitting between them. The CDR3 spans 18 residues. This CDR3 reads CASSRDQLRSTTNEKLFF. DNA of the CDR3: TGTGCCAGTAGTCGAGACCAACTGAGAAGTACAACTAATGAAAAACTGTTTTTT.